Sequencing of this T cell receptor beta chain was carried out in a study of T-cell memory formation after mild COVID-19. About the research overall: Largely, TCR clusters stayed within a single donor.

TCRdb used MiXCR to reprocess the 5' RACE reads, holding one entry per CDR3 protein. The table shows around 450,000 distinct CDR3 sequences, with about 24% occurring only once. This clonotype has a count of ten or more. Germline CDR1 reads SGHTA; CDR2 reads FQGNSA. CDR3 length equals 15 residues. V dropped 5 bases and J dropped 2; count of bases not matched to a gene: 2. The clonotype comes from an adult woman who had mild COVID-19 (a few samples of this study predate the infection). Cell type and time point are not known. The chain combines TRBV7-2 with TRBJ2-7, with 14 bases fitting TRBD2. Sequenced material: PBMCs or a T cell subset sorted from them (not recorded which). In DNA, the CDR3 is TGTGCCAGCAGCCCGGGACTAGCGGGGGCCTACGAGCAGTACTTC. Translating it yields CASSPGLAGAYEQYF.